This T cell receptor (beta chain) was observed in a study of regulatory T cells in long-lasting Graves disease. Both iRepertoire HTBI primers and Arm-PCR of CDR3 regions were used to build the TCR beta libraries. A single record per CDR3 protein comes from TCRdb applying MiXCR to the multiplex PCR reads. The sample holds roughly 520,000 distinct CDR3 sequences; 12% are singletons and the top ten take roughly 8.2%. As for time point: newly diagnosed GD, antithyroid drugs for less than 3 months. After RNA was extracted from PBMCs, the TCR library was made from it. All patients originated from an endocrinology department located in Xi'an, China. Germline assignment: CDR1 MDHEN and CDR2 SYDVKM. The V and J ends lost 0 bases and 11 bases respectively, with 10 bases between them. The CDR3 contains 12 residues. This clonotype was counted many times. Its antigen remains unidentified. Findings of the study overall: Persistent disease exhibited a predilection for TRBV28, TRBJ1-2 and TRBJ2-5. Persistent Graves' patients possessed reduced TCR diversity relative to recently diagnosed ones.

These same data were also listed under a study on T cells in Graves' hyperthyroidism and ophthalmopathy. That source reports: Blood also showed most of the thyroid clonotypes that were expanded above 0.001.

The gene calls are TRBV28 and TRBJ1-1; D possibly corresponds to TRBD1 (5 bases). Source: peripheral blood mononuclear cells (PBMCs), taken at new diagnosis, from a patient treated with antithyroid drugs. The TCR sequence derives from a woman between 25 and 40 years old with Graves disease. The CDR3 protein is CASSLWAGDAFF. CDR3 coding DNA: TGTGCCAGCAGTTTATGGGCGGGGGATGCTTTCTTT. The full variable domain, completed using reference TRBV28 and TRBJ1-1, is DVKVTQSSRYLVKRTGEKVFLECVQDMDHENMFWYRQDPGLGLRLIYFSYDVKMKEKGDIPEGYSVSREKKERFSLILESASTNQTSMYLCASSLWAGDAFFGQGTRLTVV.